This T cell receptor beta chain comes out of a study of shared clonotypes between healthy human individuals. A remark on this clone: As yet, its antigen is unknown.

Only in-frame clones appear in the TCRdb table, and some are missing; sequencing was by immunoSEQ multiplex PCR. Among 1.5 million to 2.5 million clones listed, 85% to 95% were seen once. Overall study results and limits: In contrast to clonotypes shared by all four donors, non-shared clonotypes had lower generation probabilities. Blood was the sole source, and tissue repertoires probably differ.

CD45RO-negative, CCR7-selected cells formed the naive CD8 fraction, which excluded terminally differentiated effector memory CD45RA+ cells. Adults of Caucasian background living in Nashville, Tennessee made up all donors. The sequence was obtained from a man in his late teens or twenties in good health. The sample was naive CD8+ T cells sorted from blood.

The CDR3 reads CASSEHVTMGPYNEQFF. The CDR3 region has the DNA TGTGCCAGCAGTGAACACGTCACGATGGGCCCCTACAATGAGCAGTTCTTC. The chain uses TRBV2 and TRBJ2-1, with no clear D. Trimming stripped 2 bases from V and 2 bases from J, with 16 bases between. The germline V gene has CDR1 SNHLY and CDR2 FYNNEI. This CDR3 contains 17 residues. The full variable domain, with the rest looked up from reference TRBV2 and TRBJ2-1, is EPEVTQTPSHQVTQMGQEVILRCVPISNHLYFYWYRQILGQKVEFLVSFYNNEISEKSEIFDDQFSVERPDGSNFTLKIRSTKLEDSAMYFCASSEHVTMGPYNEQFFGPGTRLTVL.